This T cell receptor (beta chain) was identified in a study of cytomegalovirus exposure and HLA in healthy donors. This clone was recorded a few times. TCRdb's table, derived via immunoSEQ multiplex PCR, lists solely in-frame clones and lacks some. The sample carries 120,000 or so clones, over 85% recorded once. Sequencing used PBMCs. The receptor was isolated from a woman younger than 30 in good health and CMV-seronegative.

This CDR3 is CASSLYRDYEQYF. Written as DNA, the CDR3 is TGTGCCAGCAGCTTGTACAGAGACTACGAGCAGTACTTC. The rearrangement joins TRBV11-3 to TRBJ2-7; no definite D call. This CDR3 contains 13 residues. Trimming stripped 3 bases from V and 3 bases from J, with 9 bases between. The germline V gene encodes CDR1 SGHNT and CDR2 YENEEA.